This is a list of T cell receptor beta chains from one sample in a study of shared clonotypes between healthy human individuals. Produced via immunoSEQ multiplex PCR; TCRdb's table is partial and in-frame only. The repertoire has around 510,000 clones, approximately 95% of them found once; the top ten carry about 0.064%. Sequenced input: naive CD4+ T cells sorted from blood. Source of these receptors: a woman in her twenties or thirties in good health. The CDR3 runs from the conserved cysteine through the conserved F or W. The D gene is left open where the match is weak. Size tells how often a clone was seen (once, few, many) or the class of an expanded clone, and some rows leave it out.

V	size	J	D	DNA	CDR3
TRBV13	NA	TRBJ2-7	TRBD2	TGTGCCAGCAGCTTAGGCCTAGGACGAGCGGGAGGATCCTACGAGCAGTACTTC	CASSLGLGRAGGSYEQYF
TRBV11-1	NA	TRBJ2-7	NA	TGTGCCAGCAGCTTAACGGCGACTGGCAGCAGGGCCGAGCAGTACTTC	CASSLTATGSRAEQYF
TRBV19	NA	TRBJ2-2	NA	TGTGCCAGTAGTATAAACACCGGGGAGCTGTTTTTT	CASSINTGELFF
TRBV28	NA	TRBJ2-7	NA	TGTGCCAGCAATACCCTCTCCTACGAGCAGTACTTC	CASNTLSYEQYF
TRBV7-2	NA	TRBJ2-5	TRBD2	TGTGCCAGCAGCTTAGTTGGTGGCGGGAGAGAAGAGACCCAGTACTTC	CASSLVGGGREETQYF
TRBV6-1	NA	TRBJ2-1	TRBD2	TGTGCCAGCAGGCGGGGGGAGGAATACAATGAGCAGTTCTTC	CASRRGEEYNEQFF
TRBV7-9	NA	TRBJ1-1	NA	TGTGCCAGCAGCTTGCCGGGACCACAGAACACTGAAGCTTTCTTT	CASSLPGPQNTEAFF
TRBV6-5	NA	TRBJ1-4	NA	TGTGCCAGCAGTTATTCTCCAGACACAACTAATGAAAAACTGTTTTTT	CASSYSPDTTNEKLFF
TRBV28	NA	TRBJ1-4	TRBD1	TGTGCCAGCATGGGGGGGGGACAGGGAGTAAAACTGTTTTTT	CASMGGGQGVKLFF
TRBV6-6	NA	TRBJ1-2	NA	TGTGCCAGCAGCCCTCTAGCCCCCTATGGCTACACCTTC	CASSPLAPYGYTF
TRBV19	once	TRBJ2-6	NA	TGTGCCAGTAGTCCGGGACCCTCTGGGGCCAACGTCCTGACTTTC	CASSPGPSGANVLTF
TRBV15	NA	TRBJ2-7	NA	TGTGCCACCAGCAGAGATCCCCTCACCGAGCAGTACTTC	CATSRDPLTEQYF
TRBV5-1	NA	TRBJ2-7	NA	TGCGCCAGCAGCCGATCGGCGGGCAGCTCCTACGAGCAGTACTTC	CASSRSAGSSYEQYF
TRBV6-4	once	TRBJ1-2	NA	TGTGCCAGCAGTGACTCGGCGTCGGGGTGGGGAGCGTATGGCTACACCTTC	CASSDSASGWGAYGYTF
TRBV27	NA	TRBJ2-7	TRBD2	TGTGCCAGCAGAGCCGGGACTAGCGGTTCCTACGAGCAGTACTTC	CASRAGTSGSYEQYF
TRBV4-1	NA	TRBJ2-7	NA	TGCGCCAGCAGCCAGGAGGGGCCAGCGGGTAGATCTGCCGGACGCTACGAGCAGTACTTC	CASSQEGPAGRSAGRYEQYF
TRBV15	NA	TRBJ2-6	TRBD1	TGTGCCACCAGCGGGGACAGGGGCGTCCTGACTTTC	CATSGDRGVLTF
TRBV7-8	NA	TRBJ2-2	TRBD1	TGTGCCAGCAGCACCCGGGACAGGACATTCACCGGGGAGCTGTTTTTT	CASSTRDRTFTGELFF
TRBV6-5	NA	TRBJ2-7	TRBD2	TGTGCCAGCAGCCCGGGACTAGTCGCGTACGAGCAGTACTTC	CASSPGLVAYEQYF
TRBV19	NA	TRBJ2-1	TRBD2	TGTGCCAGTAGAGCAGTTTTTGGACTAGTAGGGAATGAGCAGTTCTTC	CASRAVFGLVGNEQFF
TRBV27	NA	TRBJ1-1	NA	TGTGCCAGCAGTGCCCGAATATACAAAGAAGCTTTCTTT	CASSARIYKEAFF
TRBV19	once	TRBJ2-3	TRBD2	TGTGCCAGTAGTATTAGGTCTAGCGGGAAGGTAGATACGCAGTATTTT	CASSIRSSGKVDTQYF
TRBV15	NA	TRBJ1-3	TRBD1	TGTGCCACCAGCATACGACAGGGTTCTGGAAACACCATATATTTT	CATSIRQGSGNTIYF
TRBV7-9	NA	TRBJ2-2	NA	TGTGCCAGCAGCCTACATGGGGCCTGGAACACCGGGGAGCTGTTTTTT	CASSLHGAWNTGELFF
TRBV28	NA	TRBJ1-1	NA	TGTGCCAGCAGTTCAGGATGGACAGTTGAAGCTTTCTTT	CASSSGWTVEAFF
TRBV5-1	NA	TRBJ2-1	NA	TGCGCCAGCAGCTTGGGCTCTAGCCGATTACAAACTGAGCAGTTCTTC	CASSLGSSRLQTEQFF
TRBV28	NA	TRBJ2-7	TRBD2	TGTGCCAGCAGCCGAACTAGCGATTTCGCCTACGAGCAGTACTTC	CASSRTSDFAYEQYF
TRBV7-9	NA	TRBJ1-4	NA	TGTGCCAGCAGCTTTCGTCAGGCCCTCACGGCTAATGAAAAACTGTTTTTT	CASSFRQALTANEKLFF
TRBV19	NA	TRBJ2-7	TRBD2	TGTGCCAGTAGCAAGAGGGGGACTAGCGGCTCCTACGAGCAGTACTTC	CASSKRGTSGSYEQYF
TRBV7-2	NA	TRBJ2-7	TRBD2	TGTGCCAGCAGCCCGACGGCGGGGGGCTACGAGCAGTACTTC	CASSPTAGGYEQYF